This TCR beta chain was recovered during a study of technical replicates of blood from several donors. The CDR3 consists of 20 residues. Germline assignment: CDR1 MDHEN and CDR2 SYDVKM. Trimming took 4 bases from V and 4 from J; bases not matched to a gene: 16. TCRdb's copy holds only in-frame clones and misses some; the assay was immunoSEQ multiplex PCR. This repertoire shows 95,000 to 100,000 clones, 96% found once; its top ten account for roughly 0.21%. This chain joins TRBV28 and TRBJ2-1; 13 nucleotides agree with TRBD2. The material sequenced was T cells isolated from PBMCs. The sequence was obtained from a human donor in good health. The CDR3 nucleotides read TGTGCCAGCAGTTCGGGGGCCTTAACCGGGACTAGCGGGGATTACAATGAGCAGTTCTTC. Its protein product is CASSSGALTGTSGDYNEQFF.